This TCR beta chain was documented in a study of blood T cell repertoires in COVID-19 (dated by TCRdb to the early 2020s). Regarding the study in general: Samples from collaborators originated in the United States, Italy and Spain and spanned both the acute and convalescent phases of COVID-19. The material from the prospective study consisted of cDNA or gDNA derived from T cells, B-cell-depleted T cells, or PBMCs. The dataset comprised deeply sampled blood TCRbeta repertoires from subjects exposed to, actively infected with, or recovered from COVID-19. The repertoires were released in a freely available public database intended as a resource for research on the immune response to SARS-CoV-2. Samples were obtained from the ongoing ImmuneRACE study (first 160 participants) and from some 1,200 subjects provided by 6 global collaborators. A de-identified subject ID, COVID-19 status, age in years and sex were almost always included in the sample metadata. Where available, HLA class I and class II types were taken from metadata supplied by the sample provider and were not determined by assay-based typing.

TCRbeta CDR3 regions were amplified from genomic DNA by means of the immunoSEQ Assay, a bias-controlled multiplex PCR. On the authors' methods: The number of nucleated cells in each sample was estimated from the amplification of reference gene primers within the assay. To quantify the absolute abundance of each unique TCRbeta CDR3 rearrangement, sequence reads were collapsed and filtered. For each sample, productive Simpson clonality was calculated as the square root of Simpson's diversity index across productive rearrangements. Imported from immuneACCESS, the table was reduced by TCRdb to in-frame sequences with V and J called. These copies leave out some clones; in studies compared against another copy, an unresolved V gene accounts for under half, and the cause of the remainder is not known. That table furnishes V, J and clone size, whereas the DNA furnished D and trimming. Present in this sample are about 54,000 clones, over 75% of which were seen just once. 7.5% to 9.5% of the sample is taken by the ten largest.

The germline V gene (reference sequence) gives CDR1 as LNHDA and CDR2 as SQIVND. V is shortened by 1 base, J by 6 bases, and the region joining them spans 10 bases. The CDR3 sequence holds 13 residues, the cysteine and phenylalanine included. Only CDR3 DNA remains: 39 bases, in frame from the first base. This clone was observed once. It has no known antigen specificity. No clone much larger than this one lies a single base away; base qualities are absent. What the study reported, not specific to this receptor: Clinical and demographic metadata were provided uncurated, with the amount varying by source and participant.

Collaborating institutions collected whole blood in K2EDTA tubes following their own protocols. Collaborator samples were shipped for TCRbeta analysis as frozen whole blood, isolated PBMCs, or DNA extracted from either sample type. This sequence was found in a woman between 40 and 55 years old with active COVID-19. Input material: peripheral blood. The rearrangement joined TRBV19 to TRBJ2-7; no D segment can be confidently identified. Read as DNA, the sequence is TGTGCCAGTAGTATAGTGGCCTCCACCGAGCAGTACTTC. It is translated as CASSIVASTEQYF.